These 30 T cell receptor beta chains came from one sample sequenced in a study of T cell responses to AZD1222 COVID-19 vaccine. Some clones are missing from TCRdb's copy, which holds only in-frame ones; the method was immunoSEQ multiplex PCR. The sample lists 100,000 to 150,000 clones; roughly nine tenths were seen once. The sample here was peripheral blood, taken on day 0 of AZD1222 vaccination. The receptors here all came from an adult in good health.

V gene TRBV7-8 combines with J gene TRBJ2-7; 7 nucleotides agree with TRBD2. Trimming took 6 bases from V and 2 from J; bases not matched to a gene: 4. This CDR3 has 13 amino acids. Germline lookup yields CDR1 SGHVS and CDR2 FQNEAQ. The CDR3: CASRKSGAYEQYF. The CDR3 DNA is TGTGCCAGCAGAAAGAGCGGGGCCTACGAGCAGTACTTC.

The chain carries TRBV7-2 and TRBJ2-5, with D perhaps TRBD2 (5 bases). The V end was cut by 5 bases, the J end by 5 bases, with 15 bases between. This CDR3 region has 14 residues. Germline values: CDR1 SGHTA, CDR2 FQGNSA. The CDR3 is CASSERTLWETQYF. CDR3 nucleotide sequence: TGTGCCAGCAGCGAAAGGACTCTATGGGAGACCCAGTACTTC.

In its sample, this clone was seen once. This chain links TRBV2 with TRBJ2-1; TRBD1 matches at 7 bases. Unmatched junction bases numbered 10, after V lost 8 bases and J lost 6 bases. The CDR3 is 14 residues long. CDR1 SNHLY and CDR2 FYNNEI come from the germline V gene. The CDR3 protein is CASSGGWDSNEQFF. The CDR3 coding sequence is TGTGCCAGCTCAGGGGGTTGGGACAGCAATGAGCAGTTCTTC. The whole variable domain, remainder taken from reference TRBV2 and TRBJ2-1, is EPEVTQTPSHQVTQMGQEVILRCVPISNHLYFYWYRQILGQKVEFLVSFYNNEISEKSEIFDDQFSVERPDGSNFTLKIRSTKLEDSAMYFCASSGGWDSNEQFFGPGTRLTVL.

This chain connects TRBV18 to TRBJ1-1; 12 nucleotides match TRBD1. The V and J ends lost 0 bases and 11 bases, in that order; junction bases with no gene match: 7. In germline, CDR1 is KGHSH, CDR2 LQKENI. CDR3 length equals 15 residues. The CDR3 protein is CASSPPSGQGARAFF. CDR3 sequence (DNA): TGTGCCAGCTCACCACCGTCGGGACAGGGGGCGCGGGCTTTCTTT.

The rearrangement uses TRBV29-1 and TRBJ2-4; perhaps D is TRBD1 or TRBD2 (7 bases each). The CDR3 has 12 amino acids. The germline gives CDR1 SQVTM, CDR2 ANQGSEA. V shed 4 bases and J shed 14 bases, with 18 bases lying between them. Here the CDR3 reads CSVGRGGSLEYF. The CDR3, as DNA: TGCAGCGTTGGCAGGGGGGGCTCTCTGGAGTACTTC.

The V gene is TRBV19, the J gene TRBJ2-7; 8 bases are a match to TRBD1. V trimming: 6 bases; J trimming: 3 bases; junction bases outside the gene matches: 22. Germline values: CDR1 LNHDA, CDR2 SQIVND (reference sequence). CDR3 size: 19 residues. The DNA for the CDR3 is TGTGCCAGTAGCCAACCCCCGGGACAGGTTCCGATAATTTACTACGAGCAGTACTTC. This translates into CASSQPPGQVPIIYYEQYF.

The V call is TRBV11-2, the J call TRBJ1-1; no reliable D call. The germline V and J ends were trimmed by 5 bases and 2 bases, with 9 bases remaining between them. Germline assignment: CDR1 SGHAT and CDR2 FQNNGV. This CDR3 is 13 amino acids long. The CDR3 here is CASSPTANTEAFF. The CDR3 DNA follows: TGTGCCAGCAGCCCTACAGCTAACACTGAAGCTTTCTTT.

This chain joins TRBV18 and TRBJ2-6; 7 bases are shared with TRBD1. This CDR3 comprises 15 residues. The germline V gene encodes CDR1 KGHSH and CDR2 LQKENI. V gave up 5 bases and J gave up 2 bases; unmatched junction bases: 3. Here the CDR3 DNA reads TGTGCCAGCTCATCTACAGGGGCTGGGGCCAACGTCCTGACTTTC. Translating it yields CASSSTGAGANVLTF.

The V gene is TRBV29-1, the J gene TRBJ2-1, with a tentative D call TRBD2 (5 bases). V lost 2 bases and J 2 bases, leaving 16 bases between the germline ends. CDR1 is SQVTM, CDR2 ANQGSEA, per germline. This CDR3 is 16 amino acids long. CDR3 coding DNA: TGCAGCGTTGAAAGTAGGCTGGAGGACCCCTACAATGAGCAGTTCTTC. This codes for CSVESRLEDPYNEQFF.

This rearrangement joins TRBV19 to TRBJ1-1; D gene unclear. CDR1 is LNHDA, CDR2 SQIVND, per germline (reference sequence). This CDR3 region has 14 residues. With 0 bases removed from V and 2 bases from J, the gap between germline ends came to 7 bases. The CDR3 reads CASSIEGVNTEAFF. The CDR3 region has the DNA TGTGCCAGTAGTATAGAGGGCGTTAACACTGAAGCTTTCTTT.

Of note for this clone: At one end, the junction sequence differs from germline, possibly due to a read error. The chain links TRBV19 to TRBJ1-5; 7 bases fit TRBD1. Germline V gene data show CDR1 as LNHDA and CDR2 as SQIVND (reference sequence). The CDR3 totals 13 residues. Here the CDR3 DNA reads TGTGCCAGTACTATACAGGGGAGCCAGCCCCAGCATTTT. Translation gives CASTIQGSQPQHF.

The rearrangement joins TRBV2 to TRBJ1-4; D is perhaps TRBD1 (5 bases). V shed 2 bases and J shed 3 bases, with 10 bases lying between them. This CDR3 spans 15 amino acids. CDR1 and CDR2 (germline): SNHLY, FYNNEI. The CDR3 DNA follows: TGTGCCAGCAGTGAATTCGGGGGATCTAATGAAAAACTGTTTTTT. Protein: CASSEFGGSNEKLFF. The full variable domain, its missing parts supplied by reference TRBV2 and TRBJ1-4, is EPEVTQTPSHQVTQMGQEVILRCVPISNHLYFYWYRQILGQKVEFLVSFYNNEISEKSEIFDDQFSVERPDGSNFTLKIRSTKLEDSAMYFCASSEFGGSNEKLFFGSGTQLSVL.

CDR3 amino acids: CASSGRDRGDTIYF. In nucleotides, the CDR3 is TGTGCCAGCAGTGGCCGGGACAGGGGTGACACCATATATTTT. The gene calls are TRBV27 and TRBJ1-3; 10 nucleotides match TRBD1. V was clipped by 5 bases and J by 8 bases; unmatched bases: 6. The V gene's germline CDR1 is MNHEY and CDR2 SMNVEV (reference sequence). The CDR3 runs 14 residues.

The V and J genes are TRBV29-1 and TRBJ2-7, with D possibly matching TRBD2 (6 bases). The CDR3 is 12 amino acids. V was clipped by 3 bases and J by 6 bases, with 12 bases between them. The germline gives CDR1 SQVTM, CDR2 ANQGSEA. The CDR3 spells CSVDSGVGEQYF. For the CDR3, the DNA is TGCAGCGTTGATTCGGGGGTTGGCGAGCAGTACTTC.

The CDR3, as DNA: TGTGCCTGGAGTGTGACAGGGGATTCACCCCTCCACTTT. Translating gives CAWSVTGDSPLHF. The V and J genes are TRBV30 and TRBJ1-6, with 8 positions matching TRBD1. J gave up 8 bases and V 0 bases, and 0 bases lay outside the gene matches. CDR3 length: 13 amino acids. CDR1 is GTSNPN, CDR2 SVGIG, per germline (reference sequence).

This clone was seen a single time. In nucleotides, the CDR3 is TGTGCCAGCAGCTTGGCGGGGTGGGGGATGAACACTGAAGCTTTCTTT. Translated: CASSLAGWGMNTEAFF. The chain carries TRBV5-6 and TRBJ1-1; D is possibly TRBD1 (5 bases). V shed 0 bases and J shed 0 bases, with 12 bases lying between them. This CDR3 comprises 16 residues. Germline V CDR1 and CDR2: SGHDT, YYEEEE.

The CDR3 DNA reads as TGTGCCAGCTGTCAGACAGGGGGAGAAGGCTACACCTTC. It codes for CASCQTGGEGYTF. The chain couples TRBV27 to TRBJ1-2; 9 bases map to TRBD1. CDR1 is MNHEY, CDR2 SMNVEV, per germline (reference sequence). The CDR3 consists of 13 residues. Losses at the gene ends were 8 bases for V and 8 bases for J; bases not matched to a gene: 9.

In this sample, this clone turned up a few times. This chain joins TRBV4-2 and TRBJ2-1; either TRBD1 or TRBD2 may fit D (5 bases each). V was cut by 2 bases and J by 5 bases, with 10 bases left in between. The germline CDR1 and CDR2 sequences are LGHNA and YNFKEQ. The CDR3 sequence is 14 residues long. The CDR3 nucleotides are TGTGCCAGCAGCCAACCCCAGGGAGACAATGAGCAGTTCTTC. This encodes CASSQPQGDNEQFF.

The chain has TRBV24-1 and TRBJ2-5; 9 nucleotides match TRBD1. CDR3 size: 15 residues. Germline V CDR1 and CDR2: KGHDR, SFDVKD. V lost 4 bases to trimming and J lost 4 bases; unmatched junction nucleotides: 6. The CDR3 reads CATSETQGAGETQYF. The CDR3 DNA follows: TGTGCCACCAGTGAAACACAGGGGGCGGGAGAGACCCAGTACTTC.

This chain uses TRBV5-6 with TRBJ2-7, with no clear D. V lost 1 base and J lost 6, with 8 bases in between. The CDR3 extends over 12 amino acids. Looked up from germline, CDR1 is SGHDT and CDR2 is YYEEEE. Here the CDR3 DNA reads TGTGCCAGCAGCTTGATGGGTCTCGAGCAGTACTTC. Translating gives CASSLMGLEQYF. Complete variable domain (other parts from reference TRBV5-6 and TRBJ2-7): DAGVTQSPTHLIKTRGQQVTLRCSPKSGHDTVSWYQQALGQGPQFIFQYYEEEERQRGNFPDRFSGHQFPNYSSELNVNALLLGDSALYLCASSLMGLEQYFGPGTRLTVT.

The rearrangement joins TRBV7-2 to TRBJ2-7, with 7 bases that match TRBD2. V lost 6 bases, J lost 3 bases, and 11 bases stayed unmatched. The germline V gene encodes CDR1 SGHTA and CDR2 FQGNSA. The CDR3 loop spans 15 amino acids. The chain's CDR3 is CASREAGGGIYEQYF. CDR3 nucleotides: TGTGCCAGCAGGGAGGCGGGCGGGGGAATCTACGAGCAGTACTTC. Full variable domain (rest looked up from reference TRBV7-2 and TRBJ2-7): GAGVSQSPSNKVTEKGKDVELRCDPISGHTALYWYRQSLGQGLEFLIYFQGNSAPDKSGLPSDRFSAERTGGSVSTLTIQRTQQEDSAVYLCASREAGGGIYEQYFGPGTRLTVT.

The CDR3 protein is CASSYSGQGYEQYF. The DNA of the CDR3 is TGTGCCAGCAGTTACTCGGGACAGGGGTACGAGCAGTACTTC. V and J are TRBV6-5 and TRBJ2-7, with 10 bases matching TRBD1. The germline V gene has CDR1 MNHEY and CDR2 SVGAGI. V trimming: 0 bases; J trimming: 4 bases; junction bases outside the gene matches: 0. The CDR3 is 14 residues long.

The chain uses TRBV2 and TRBJ2-3, with 7 bases fitting TRBD2. Trimming at V came to 6 bases and at J to 3 bases, leaving 6 bases not matched to a gene. Germline CDR1 and CDR2: SNHLY and FYNNEI. This CDR3 comprises 14 residues. Here the CDR3 DNA reads TGTGCCAGCAGATGGACTAGTAGGACAGATACGCAGTATTTT. Amino acids: CASRWTSRTDTQYF.

The chain uses TRBV5-4 and TRBJ2-7; possibly TRBD1 for D (6 bases). CDR3 length: 14 amino acids. Trimming left V 1 base short and J 2 bases short, with 10 bases between. Germline loops: CDR1 SGHNT, CDR2 YYREEE (reference sequence). This CDR3 reads CASSLYQGPYEQYF. CDR3 DNA: TGTGCCAGCAGCTTGTATCAGGGGCCCTACGAGCAGTACTTC.

The CDR3, as DNA: TGTGCCAGCAGCCGGGGGGCAGCTGGAAACACCATATATTTT. This translates into CASSRGAAGNTIYF. The chain recombines TRBV7-2 with TRBJ1-3, with D possibly TRBD1 on 6 matching bases. The CDR3 contains 14 residues. Trimming cost V 5 bases and J 2 bases, with 10 bases left between them. Germline V gives CDR1 SGHTA, CDR2 FQGNSA.

This chain connects TRBV5-1 to TRBJ2-3; 9 positions match TRBD1. From germline, CDR1 is SGHRS and CDR2 YFSETQ. The CDR3 runs 15 residues. Trimming at V came to 3 bases and at J to 8 bases, leaving 10 bases not matched to a gene. CDR3 region: CASSSGQGRQGTQYF. The CDR3 DNA follows: TGCGCCAGCAGCTCTGGACAGGGGCGACAGGGTACGCAGTATTTT. Together with reference TRBV5-1 and TRBJ2-3, the CDR3 gives the full variable domain: KAGVTQTPRYLIKTRGQQVTLSCSPISGHRSVSWYQQTPGQGLQFLFEYFSETQRNKGNFPGRFSGRQFSNSRSEMNVSTLELGDSALYLCASSSGQGRQGTQYFGPGTRLTVL.

This sequence joins TRBV14 and TRBJ1-2; D might be TRBD1 (6 bases). The CDR3 runs 14 residues. Per the germline V gene, CDR1 is SGHDN and CDR2 is FVKESK. Between the trimmed V and J ends, which lost 4 bases and 4 bases, there was a span of 13 bases. The CDR3 is CASSPQGRGYGYTF. The CDR3 region has the DNA TGTGCCAGCAGCCCTCAGGGCAGGGGCTATGGCTACACCTTC.

Comments on this clone: Other DNA sequences of this sample code for an identical CDR3. The CDR3 region has the DNA TGTGCCAGCAGCTCCCCCCCGGGGACACGCACAGATACGCAGTATTTT. This encodes CASSSPPGTRTDTQYF. The chain couples TRBV7-6 to TRBJ2-3; D might be TRBD1 (6 bases). V lost 4 bases and J 1 base, leaving 15 bases between the germline ends. Germline V gene sequence: CDR1 SGHVS, CDR2 FNYEAQ. CDR3 length: 16 amino acids.

The rearrangement links TRBV3-1 (or the pseudogene TRBV3-2) to TRBJ2-2; D perhaps matches TRBD1 (6 bases). Per the germline V gene, CDR1 is LGHDT and CDR2 is YNNKEL (reference sequence). V lost 1 base and J lost 0, with 9 bases in between. The CDR3 spans 16 residues. The CDR3 DNA reads as TGTGCCAGCAGCCAAGCCGCAGGGGCGAACACCGGGGAGCTGTTTTTT. Translating gives CASSQAAGANTGELFF.

The rearrangement uses TRBV6-5 and TRBJ1-2; 8 bases line up with TRBD1. The germline V gene encodes CDR1 MNHEY and CDR2 SVGAGI. This CDR3 contains 13 residues. V trimming: 3 bases; J trimming: 7 bases; junction bases outside the gene matches: 4. In nucleotides, the CDR3 is TGTGCCAGCAGTTATTCAGGGGGCAGTGGCTACACCTTC. This translates into CASSYSGGSGYTF.